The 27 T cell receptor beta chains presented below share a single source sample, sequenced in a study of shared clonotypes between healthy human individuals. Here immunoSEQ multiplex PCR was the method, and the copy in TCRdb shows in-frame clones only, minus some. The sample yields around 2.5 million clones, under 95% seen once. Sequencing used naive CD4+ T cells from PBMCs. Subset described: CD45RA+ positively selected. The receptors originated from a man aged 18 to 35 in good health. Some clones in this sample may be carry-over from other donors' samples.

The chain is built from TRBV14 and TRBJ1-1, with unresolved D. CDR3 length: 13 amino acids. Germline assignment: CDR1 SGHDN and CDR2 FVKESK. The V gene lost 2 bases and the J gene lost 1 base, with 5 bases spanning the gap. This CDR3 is CASSQQKNTEAFF. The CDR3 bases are TGTGCCAGCAGCCAACAGAAGAACACTGAAGCTTTCTTT.

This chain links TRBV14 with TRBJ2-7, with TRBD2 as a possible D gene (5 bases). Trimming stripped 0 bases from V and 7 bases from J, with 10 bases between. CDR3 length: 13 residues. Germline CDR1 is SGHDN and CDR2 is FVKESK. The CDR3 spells CASSQDITGEQYF. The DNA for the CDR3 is TGTGCCAGCAGCCAAGATATCACGGGGGAGCAGTACTTC.

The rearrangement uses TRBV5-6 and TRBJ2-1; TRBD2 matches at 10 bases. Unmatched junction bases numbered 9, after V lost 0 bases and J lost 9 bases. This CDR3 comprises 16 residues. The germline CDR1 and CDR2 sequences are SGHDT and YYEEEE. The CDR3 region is CASSLVPSGSSGEQFF. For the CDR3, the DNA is TGTGCCAGCAGCTTGGTTCCTAGCGGGAGTTCAGGTGAGCAGTTCTTC. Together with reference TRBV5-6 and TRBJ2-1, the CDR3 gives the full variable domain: DAGVTQSPTHLIKTRGQQVTLRCSPKSGHDTVSWYQQALGQGPQFIFQYYEEEERQRGNFPDRFSGHQFPNYSSELNVNALLLGDSALYLCASSLVPSGSSGEQFFGPGTRLTVL.

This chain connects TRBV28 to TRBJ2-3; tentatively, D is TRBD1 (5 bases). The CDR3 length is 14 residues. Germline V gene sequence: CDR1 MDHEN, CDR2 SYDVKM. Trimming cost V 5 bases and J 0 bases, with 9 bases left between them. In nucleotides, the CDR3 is TGTGCCAGCAGTGGGGCGACTAGCACAGATACGCAGTATTTT. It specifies CASSGATSTDTQYF.

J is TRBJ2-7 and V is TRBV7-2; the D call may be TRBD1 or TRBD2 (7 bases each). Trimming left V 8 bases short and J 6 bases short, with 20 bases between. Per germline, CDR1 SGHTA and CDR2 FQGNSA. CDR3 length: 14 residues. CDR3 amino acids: CASRSGQGGGEQYF. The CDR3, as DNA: TGTGCCAGCCGCTCCGGGCAGGGGGGGGGCGAGCAGTACTTC.

DNA of the CDR3: TGTGCCAGCAGCTTAAACGGGGCCTTAGCGGGGGAGACCCAGTACTTC. This sequence encodes CASSLNGALAGETQYF. The chain combines TRBV7-8 with TRBJ2-5; 8 bases fit TRBD2. The CDR3 spans 16 residues. With 2 bases clipped from V and 5 bases from J, the junction kept 10 bases outside the gene matches. Germline V gene sequence: CDR1 SGHVS, CDR2 FQNEAQ.

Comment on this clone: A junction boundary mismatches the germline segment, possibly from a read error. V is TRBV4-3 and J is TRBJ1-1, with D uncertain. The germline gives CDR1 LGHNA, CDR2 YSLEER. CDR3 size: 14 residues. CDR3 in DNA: TGCGCCAGCAGCCAAGATCCCCTGAAGACTGAAGCTTTCTTT. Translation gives CASSQDPLKTEAFF.

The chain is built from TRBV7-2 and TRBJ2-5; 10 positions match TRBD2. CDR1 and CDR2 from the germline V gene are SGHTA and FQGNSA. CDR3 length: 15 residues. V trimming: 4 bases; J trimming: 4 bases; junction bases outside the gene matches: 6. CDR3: CASSSRTSGRETQYF. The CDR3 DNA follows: TGTGCCAGCAGCTCCCGGACTAGCGGAAGAGAGACCCAGTACTTC.

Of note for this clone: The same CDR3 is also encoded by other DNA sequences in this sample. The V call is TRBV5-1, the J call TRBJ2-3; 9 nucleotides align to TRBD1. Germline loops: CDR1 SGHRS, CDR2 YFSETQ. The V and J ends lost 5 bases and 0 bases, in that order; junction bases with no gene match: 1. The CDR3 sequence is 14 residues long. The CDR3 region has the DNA TGCGCCAGCAGGACAGGGGGTAGCACAGATACGCAGTATTTT. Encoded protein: CASRTGGSTDTQYF. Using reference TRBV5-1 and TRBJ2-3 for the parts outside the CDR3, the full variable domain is KAGVTQTPRYLIKTRGQQVTLSCSPISGHRSVSWYQQTPGQGLQFLFEYFSETQRNKGNFPGRFSGRQFSNSRSEMNVSTLELGDSALYLCASRTGGSTDTQYFGPGTRLTVL.

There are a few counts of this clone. The CDR3 DNA reads TGTGCCAGCTCCGGACTAGCGGGAGGGCCGTGGAACACCGGGGAGCTGTTTTTT. Its translation is CASSGLAGGPWNTGELFF. The chain couples TRBV18 to TRBJ2-2; 15 bases are a match to TRBD2. The V segment lost 6 bases and the J segment 1 base; nucleotides outside the gene matches: 6. Germline CDR1 KGHSH, CDR2 LQKENI. This CDR3 region has 18 residues.

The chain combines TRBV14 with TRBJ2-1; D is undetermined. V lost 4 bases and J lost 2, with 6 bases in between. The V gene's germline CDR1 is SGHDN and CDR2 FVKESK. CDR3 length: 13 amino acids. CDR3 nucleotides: TGTGCCAGCAGCCCCGGCCCCTACAATGAGCAGTTCTTC. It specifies CASSPGPYNEQFF.

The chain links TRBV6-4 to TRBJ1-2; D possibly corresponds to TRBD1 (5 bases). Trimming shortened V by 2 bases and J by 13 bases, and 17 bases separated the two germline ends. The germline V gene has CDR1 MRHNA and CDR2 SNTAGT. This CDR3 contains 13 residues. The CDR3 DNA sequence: TGTGCCAGCAGTGACCTAATCGGGGGAAAGCCCACCTTC. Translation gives CASSDLIGGKPTF.

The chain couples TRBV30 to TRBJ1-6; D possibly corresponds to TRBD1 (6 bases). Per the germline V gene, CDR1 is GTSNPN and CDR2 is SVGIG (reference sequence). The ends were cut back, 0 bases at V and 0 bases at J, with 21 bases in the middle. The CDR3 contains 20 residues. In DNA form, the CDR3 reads TGTGCCTGGAGTGTAAGCGGGTTTATCGACAGGAGCTCCTATAATTCACCCCTCCACTTT. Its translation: CAWSVSGFIDRSSYNSPLHF.

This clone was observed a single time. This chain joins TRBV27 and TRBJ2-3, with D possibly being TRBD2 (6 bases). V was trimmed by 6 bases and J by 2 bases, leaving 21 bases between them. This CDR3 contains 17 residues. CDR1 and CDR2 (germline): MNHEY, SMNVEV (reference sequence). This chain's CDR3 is CASSRKILAPYTDTQYF. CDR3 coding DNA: TGTGCCAGCAGCAGAAAAATCCTAGCGCCTTACACAGATACGCAGTATTTT.

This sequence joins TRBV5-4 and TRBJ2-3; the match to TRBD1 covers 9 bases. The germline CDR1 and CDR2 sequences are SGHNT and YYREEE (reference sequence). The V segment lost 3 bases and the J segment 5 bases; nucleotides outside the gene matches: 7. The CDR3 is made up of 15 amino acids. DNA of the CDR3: TGTGCCAGCAGCTCATGGACAGGGGAGGGAGATACGCAGTATTTT. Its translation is CASSSWTGEGDTQYF.

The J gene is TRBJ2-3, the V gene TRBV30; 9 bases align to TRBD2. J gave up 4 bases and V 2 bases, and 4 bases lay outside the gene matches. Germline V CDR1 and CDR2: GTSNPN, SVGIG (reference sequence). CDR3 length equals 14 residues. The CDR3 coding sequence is TGTGCCTGGAGTAGCGGGAGGTTCCCAGATACGCAGTATTTT. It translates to CAWSSGRFPDTQYF. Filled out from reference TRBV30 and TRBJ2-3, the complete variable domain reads SQTIHQWPATLVQPVGSPLSLECTVEGTSNPNLYWYRQAAGRGLQLLFYSVGIGQISSEVPQNLSASRPQDRQFILSSKKLLLSDSGFYLCAWSSGRFPDTQYFGPGTRLTVL.

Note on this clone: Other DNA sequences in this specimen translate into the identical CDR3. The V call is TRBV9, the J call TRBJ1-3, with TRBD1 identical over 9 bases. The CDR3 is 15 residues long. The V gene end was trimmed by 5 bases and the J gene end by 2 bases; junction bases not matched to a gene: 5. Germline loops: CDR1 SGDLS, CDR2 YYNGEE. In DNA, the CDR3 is TGTGCCAGCAGTGCAGGGACAGGGACTGGAAACACCATATATTTT. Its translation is CASSAGTGTGNTIYF.

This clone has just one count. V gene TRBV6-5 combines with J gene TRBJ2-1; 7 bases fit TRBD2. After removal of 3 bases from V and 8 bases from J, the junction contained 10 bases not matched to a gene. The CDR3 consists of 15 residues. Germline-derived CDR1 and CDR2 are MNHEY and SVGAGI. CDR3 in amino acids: CASSYNVGGPYEQFF. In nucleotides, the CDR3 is TGTGCCAGCAGTTATAATGTGGGAGGGCCGTATGAGCAGTTCTTC.

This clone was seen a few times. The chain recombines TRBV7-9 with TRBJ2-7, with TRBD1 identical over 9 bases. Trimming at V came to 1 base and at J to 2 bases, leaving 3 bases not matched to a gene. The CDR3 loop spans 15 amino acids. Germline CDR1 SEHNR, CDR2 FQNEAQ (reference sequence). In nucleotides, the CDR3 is TGTGCCAGCAGCTTAGGACAGGGGGTAACCTACGAGCAGTACTTC. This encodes CASSLGQGVTYEQYF.

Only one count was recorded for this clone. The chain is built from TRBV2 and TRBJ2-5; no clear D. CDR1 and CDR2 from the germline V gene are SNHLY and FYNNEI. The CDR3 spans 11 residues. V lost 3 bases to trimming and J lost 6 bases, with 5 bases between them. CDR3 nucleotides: TGTGCCAGCAGTGACGTACAGACCCAGTACTTC. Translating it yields CASSDVQTQYF.

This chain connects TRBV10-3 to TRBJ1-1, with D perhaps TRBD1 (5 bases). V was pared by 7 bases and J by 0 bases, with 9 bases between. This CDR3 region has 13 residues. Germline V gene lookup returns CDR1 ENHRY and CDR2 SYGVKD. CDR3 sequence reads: CAITGTMNTEAFF. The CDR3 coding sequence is TGTGCCATCACCGGGACCATGAACACTGAAGCTTTCTTT.

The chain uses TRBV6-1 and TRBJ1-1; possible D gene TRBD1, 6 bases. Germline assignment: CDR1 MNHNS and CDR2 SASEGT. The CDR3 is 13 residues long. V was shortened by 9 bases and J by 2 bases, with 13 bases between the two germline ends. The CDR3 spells CASGQHYNTEAFF. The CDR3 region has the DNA TGTGCCAGTGGACAGCACTACAACACTGAAGCTTTCTTT.

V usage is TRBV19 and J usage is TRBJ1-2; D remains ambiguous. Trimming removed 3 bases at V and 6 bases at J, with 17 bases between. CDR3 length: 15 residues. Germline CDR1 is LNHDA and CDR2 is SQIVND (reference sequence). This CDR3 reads CASSMGRILRNGYTF. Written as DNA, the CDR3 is TGTGCCAGTAGTATGGGCAGGATCCTCCGCAATGGCTACACCTTC.

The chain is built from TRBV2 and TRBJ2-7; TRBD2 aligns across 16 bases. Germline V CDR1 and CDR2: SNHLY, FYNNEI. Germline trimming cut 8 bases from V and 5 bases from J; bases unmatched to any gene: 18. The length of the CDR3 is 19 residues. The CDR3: CASVGTGTSGRDSWHEQYF. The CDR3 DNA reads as TGTGCCAGCGTGGGGACCGGGACTAGCGGGAGGGACTCTTGGCACGAGCAGTACTTC.

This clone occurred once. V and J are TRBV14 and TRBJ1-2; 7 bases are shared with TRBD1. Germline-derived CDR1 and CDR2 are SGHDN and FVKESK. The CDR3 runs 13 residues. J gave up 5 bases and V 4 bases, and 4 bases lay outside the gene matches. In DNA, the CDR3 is TGTGCCAGCAGCCGAGACAGGGCATATGGCTACACCTTC. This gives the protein CASSRDRAYGYTF.

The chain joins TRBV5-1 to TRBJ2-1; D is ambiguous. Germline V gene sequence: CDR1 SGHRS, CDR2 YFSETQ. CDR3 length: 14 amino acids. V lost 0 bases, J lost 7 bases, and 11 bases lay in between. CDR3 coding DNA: TGCGCCAGCAGCTTGGAGATCGCTACAAATGAGCAGTTCTTC. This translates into CASSLEIATNEQFF.

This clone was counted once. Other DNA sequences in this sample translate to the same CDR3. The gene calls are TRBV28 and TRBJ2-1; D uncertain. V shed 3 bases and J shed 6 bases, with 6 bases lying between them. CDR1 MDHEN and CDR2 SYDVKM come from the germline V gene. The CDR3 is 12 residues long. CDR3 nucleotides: TGTGCCAGCAGTTTGCAAGGCAATGAGCAGTTCTTC. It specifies CASSLQGNEQFF.